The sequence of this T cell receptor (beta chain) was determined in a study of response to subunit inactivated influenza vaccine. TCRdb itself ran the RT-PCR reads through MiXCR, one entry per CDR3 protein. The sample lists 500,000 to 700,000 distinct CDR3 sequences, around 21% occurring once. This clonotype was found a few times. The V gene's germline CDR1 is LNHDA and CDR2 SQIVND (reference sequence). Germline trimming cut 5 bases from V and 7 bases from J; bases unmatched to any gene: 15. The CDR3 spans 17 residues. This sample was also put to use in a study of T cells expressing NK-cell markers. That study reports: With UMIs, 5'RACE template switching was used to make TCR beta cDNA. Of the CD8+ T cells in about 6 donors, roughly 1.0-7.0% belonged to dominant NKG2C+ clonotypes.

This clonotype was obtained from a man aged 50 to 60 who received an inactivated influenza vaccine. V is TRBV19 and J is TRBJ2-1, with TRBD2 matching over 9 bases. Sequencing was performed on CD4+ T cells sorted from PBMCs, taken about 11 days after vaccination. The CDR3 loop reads CASSGTWREGFFNEQFF. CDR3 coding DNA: TGTGCCAGTAGTGGAACATGGCGGGAGGGATTCTTTAATGAGCAGTTCTTC.